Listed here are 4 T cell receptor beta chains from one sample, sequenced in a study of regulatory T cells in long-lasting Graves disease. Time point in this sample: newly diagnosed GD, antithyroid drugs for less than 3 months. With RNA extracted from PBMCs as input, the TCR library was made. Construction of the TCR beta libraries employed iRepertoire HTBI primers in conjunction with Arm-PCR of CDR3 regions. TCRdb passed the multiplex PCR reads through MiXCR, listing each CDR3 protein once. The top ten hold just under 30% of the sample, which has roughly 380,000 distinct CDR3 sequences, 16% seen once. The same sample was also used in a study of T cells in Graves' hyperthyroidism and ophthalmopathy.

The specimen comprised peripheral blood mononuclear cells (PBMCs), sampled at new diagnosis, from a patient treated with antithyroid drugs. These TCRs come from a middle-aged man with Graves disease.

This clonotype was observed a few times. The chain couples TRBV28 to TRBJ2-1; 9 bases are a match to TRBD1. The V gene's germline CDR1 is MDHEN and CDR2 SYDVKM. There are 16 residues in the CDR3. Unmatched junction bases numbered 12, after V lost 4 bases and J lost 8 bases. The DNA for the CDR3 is TGTGCCAGCAGTTACCGGGACAGGGAAGTACGCTATGAGCAGTTCTTC. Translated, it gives CASSYRDREVRYEQFF. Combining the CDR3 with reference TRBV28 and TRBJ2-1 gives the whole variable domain DVKVTQSSRYLVKRTGEKVFLECVQDMDHENMFWYRQDPGLGLRLIYFSYDVKMKEKGDIPEGYSVSREKKERFSLILESASTNQTSMYLCASSYRDREVRYEQFFGPGTRLTVL.

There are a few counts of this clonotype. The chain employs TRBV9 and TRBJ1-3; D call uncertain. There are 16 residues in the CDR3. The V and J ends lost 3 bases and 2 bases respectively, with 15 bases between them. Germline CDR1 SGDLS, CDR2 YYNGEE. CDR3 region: CASSAQSGLTGNTIYF. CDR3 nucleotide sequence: TGTGCCAGCAGCGCCCAGAGCGGGTTAACTGGAAACACCATATATTTT.

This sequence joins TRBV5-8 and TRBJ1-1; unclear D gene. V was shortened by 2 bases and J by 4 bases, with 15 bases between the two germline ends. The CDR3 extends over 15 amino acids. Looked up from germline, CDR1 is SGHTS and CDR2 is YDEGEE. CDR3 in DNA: TGTGCCAGCAGCTTCCGAGGGTCCTCCTTCACTGAAGCTTTCTTT. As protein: CASSFRGSSFTEAFF.

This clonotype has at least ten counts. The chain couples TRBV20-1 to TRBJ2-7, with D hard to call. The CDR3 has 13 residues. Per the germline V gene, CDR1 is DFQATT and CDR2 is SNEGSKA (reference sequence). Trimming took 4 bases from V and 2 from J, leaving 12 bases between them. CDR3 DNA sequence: TGCAGTGCTACGATAGACGTAGCCTACGAGCAGTACTTC. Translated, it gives CSATIDVAYEQYF.